The present TCR beta chain was sequenced within a study of blood T cell repertoires in COVID-19. Study information: PBMCs, B-cell-depleted T cells, or T cells provided the cDNA or gDNA that made up the material.

This clone appeared once. Libraries were prepared by immunoSEQ multiplex PCR; TCRdb keeps only in-frame clonotypes and omits some of them. Of nearly 35,000 clones detected, 85% appear once; the ten largest clones hold roughly 15%. Germline V gives CDR1 MDHEN, CDR2 SYDVKM. The length of the CDR3 is 17 residues. The germline V and J ends were trimmed by 4 bases and 4 bases, with 20 bases remaining between them. Sequenced material: peripheral blood. The sequence came from a human donor with acute or convalescent COVID-19. The donor label of this sample is uncertain. J is TRBJ2-1 and V is TRBV28; D perhaps matches TRBD1 (5 bases). In nucleotides, the CDR3 is TGTGCCAGCAGTTCAGCCCTGGGGCGGAACCGGTACAATGAGCAGTTCTTC. As protein: CASSSALGRNRYNEQFF.